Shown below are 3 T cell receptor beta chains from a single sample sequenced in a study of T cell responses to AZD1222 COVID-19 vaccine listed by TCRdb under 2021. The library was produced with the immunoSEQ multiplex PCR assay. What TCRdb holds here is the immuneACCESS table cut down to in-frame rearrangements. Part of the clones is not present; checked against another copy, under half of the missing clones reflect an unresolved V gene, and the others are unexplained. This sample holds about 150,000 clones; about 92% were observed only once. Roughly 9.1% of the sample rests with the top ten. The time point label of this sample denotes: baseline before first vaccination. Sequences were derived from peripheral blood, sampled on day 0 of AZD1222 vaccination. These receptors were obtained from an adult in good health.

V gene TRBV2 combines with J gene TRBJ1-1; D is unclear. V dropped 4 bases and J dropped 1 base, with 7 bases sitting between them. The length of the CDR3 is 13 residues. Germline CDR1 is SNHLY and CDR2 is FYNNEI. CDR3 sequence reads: CASSVTRNTEAFF. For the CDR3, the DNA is TGTGCCAGCAGTGTTACTCGGAACACTGAAGCTTTCTTT.

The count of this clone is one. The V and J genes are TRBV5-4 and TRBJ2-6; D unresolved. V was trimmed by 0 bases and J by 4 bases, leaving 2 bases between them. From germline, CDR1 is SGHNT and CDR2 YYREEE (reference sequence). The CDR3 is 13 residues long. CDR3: CASSLEGANVLTF. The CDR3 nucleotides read TGTGCCAGCAGCTTGGAGGGGGCCAACGTCCTGACTTTC.

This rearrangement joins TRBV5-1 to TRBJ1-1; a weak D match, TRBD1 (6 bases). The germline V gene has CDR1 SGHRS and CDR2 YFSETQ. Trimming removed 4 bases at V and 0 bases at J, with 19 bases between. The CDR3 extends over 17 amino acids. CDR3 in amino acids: CASSPRQAQYMNTEAFF. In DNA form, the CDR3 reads TGCGCCAGCAGCCCCCGACAGGCCCAGTATATGAACACTGAAGCTTTCTTT. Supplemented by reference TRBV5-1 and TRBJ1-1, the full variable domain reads KAGVTQTPRYLIKTRGQQVTLSCSPISGHRSVSWYQQTPGQGLQFLFEYFSETQRNKGNFPGRFSGRQFSNSRSEMNVSTLELGDSALYLCASSPRQAQYMNTEAFFGQGTRLTVV.